This TCR beta chain was recovered during a study of CD8+ T cells in alopecia areata. Study-level information: For 6 to 18 months, tofacitinib was taken, and 6 months off drug followed. The study's findings and limits: More clonal than normal scalp was lesional scalp, particularly alopecia totalis/universalis. There were also resident alphabeta T cells of normal skin sequenced in scalp samples.

Unmatched junction bases numbered 13, after V lost 1 base and J lost 4 bases. Per the germline V gene, CDR1 is LGHNA and CDR2 is YNFKEQ. This CDR3 spans 18 amino acids. Samples from alopecia areata patients were lesional scalp punch biopsies and peripheral blood. Sequencing relied on a cDNA template that was reverse transcribed from extracted RNA. Method: immunoSEQ multiplex PCR; TCRdb's copy keeps in-frame clones and lacks some. Seen here are 170,000 or so clones, approximately 56% observed once, and the top ten hold approximately 15%. In the case of this clone: Its specificity is unknown.

V usage is TRBV4-2 and J usage is TRBJ2-7; TRBD2 matches 10 bases. This specimen consisted of CD4+ T cells sorted from blood, obtained at week 0. The origin of this receptor is a human donor with alopecia areata. The CDR3 sequence is CASSQALAGALGTYEQYF. The DNA of the CDR3 is TGTGCCAGCAGCCAAGCGCTAGCGGGGGCCTTAGGTACATACGAGCAGTACTTC.